This T cell receptor (beta chain) was observed in a study of PD-1 blockade in classical Hodgkin lymphoma. Study details: Nivolumab was given intravenously to patients at 3 mg/kg every 2 weeks. Regarding the study as a whole: Initiation of nivolumab under 1 year after ASCT led to exclusion of patients.

With 5 bases clipped from V and 7 bases from J, the junction kept 9 bases outside the gene matches. This CDR3 is 15 amino acids long. Germline V gene sequence: CDR1 MNHEY, CDR2 SMNVEV (reference sequence). Autologous stem cell transplantation was followed by relapse in every patient, and brentuximab vedotin exposure varied. Best response was recorded as complete response, partial response or progressive disease. Method: immunoSEQ multiplex PCR; TCRdb's copy keeps in-frame clones and lacks some. Among around 45,000 clones listed, approximately 79% were seen once. About this clone itself: What it binds is unknown.

V gene TRBV27 combines with J gene TRBJ1-4; TRBD1 matches 8 bases. Material: peripheral blood mononuclear cells (PBMCs), obtained before the second cycle of nivolumab. This receptor was identified in a human donor with classical Hodgkin lymphoma. CDR3 protein: CASSPQDRGGEKLFF. CDR3 in DNA: TGTGCCAGCAGTCCCCAAGACAGGGGTGGTGAAAAACTGTTTTTT.